The source of this T cell receptor (beta chain) is a study of T cell responses to AZD1222 COVID-19 vaccine. V shed 3 bases and J 2 bases; nucleotides not matched to a gene: 7. This CDR3 is built from 18 residues. Germline CDR1 LGHNA, CDR2 YNFKEQ. About this clone itself: As yet, its antigen is unknown.

This table comes from immunoSEQ multiplex PCR, and its TCRdb copy is limited to in-frame clones, with some not included. The table has 150,000 to 200,000 clones, approximately 92% seen once. Study results and limitations: Among spike-specific TCRs, nearly half reportedly target unmutated variant regions. Females made up more of the donors, who were largely white British, and clonal diversity may have come out too low.

This rearrangement joins TRBV4-2 to TRBJ2-2; 12 bases agree with TRBD2. The sequence came from an adult who received the MenACWY meningococcal vaccine as a control. Sequenced material: peripheral blood, taken 28 days after the second dose of the MenACWY control vaccine. CDR3 amino acids: CASSHLLAGGPNTGELFF. The CDR3 DNA sequence: TGTGCCAGCAGCCACTTACTAGCGGGAGGCCCAAACACCGGGGAGCTGTTTTTT.